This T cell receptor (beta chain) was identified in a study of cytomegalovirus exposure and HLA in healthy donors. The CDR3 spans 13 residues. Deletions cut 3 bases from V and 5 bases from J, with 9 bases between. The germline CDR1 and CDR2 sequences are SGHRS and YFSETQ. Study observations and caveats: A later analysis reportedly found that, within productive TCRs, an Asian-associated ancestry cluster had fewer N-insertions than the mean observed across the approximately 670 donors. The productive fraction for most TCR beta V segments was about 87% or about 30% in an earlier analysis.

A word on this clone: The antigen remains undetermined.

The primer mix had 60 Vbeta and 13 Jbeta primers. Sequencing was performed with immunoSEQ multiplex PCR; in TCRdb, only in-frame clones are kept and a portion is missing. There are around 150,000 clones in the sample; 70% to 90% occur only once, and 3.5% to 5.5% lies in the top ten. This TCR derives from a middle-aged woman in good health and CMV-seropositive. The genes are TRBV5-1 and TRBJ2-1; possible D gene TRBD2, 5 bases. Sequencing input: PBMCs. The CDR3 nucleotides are TGCGCCAGCAGCTCCTCCGGGGACAATGAGCAGTTCTTC. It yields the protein CASSSSGDNEQFF.